This TCR beta chain was found in a study of identical twins. Findings of the study overall: Cord blood's abundant beta clonotypes had fewer insertions, unlike memory repertoires.

The CDR3 totals 14 residues. The V gene's germline CDR1 is MNHNS and CDR2 SASEGT. After template switching added a universal primer site, the resulting cDNA carried unique molecular identifiers. TCRdb processed the 5' RACE reads anew with MiXCR; each CDR3 protein has one entry. Here the sample spans about 790,000 distinct CDR3 sequences, around a sixth being singletons. Comment on this clonotype: Its target is unknown. One junction end does not reproduce the germline sequence, and a read error may be involved.

These same records also appear under a second study, on T cells expressing NK-cell markers. As that report states: Top CD8+ clonotypes included the dominant CD3+CD56+NKG2C+ clonotypes in 5 or 6 donors.

This sequence joins TRBV6-1 and TRBJ2-3; D is possibly TRBD1 (6 bases). The TCR originated in a woman aged 18-29 years in good health. Material for sequencing was PBMCs. The CDR3 loop is CTSKDSILIDTQYF. CDR3 bases: TGTACCAGCAAGGACAGCATACTTATAGATACGCAGTATTTT.